This TCR beta chain was found in a study of STAT5B mutations in CD4+ large granular lymphocyte leukemia. The V and J ends lost 3 bases and 2 bases respectively, with 11 bases between them. This CDR3 contains 15 residues. Germline V gene sequence: CDR1 MNHNS, CDR2 SASEGT. Sequenced by immunoSEQ multiplex PCR; TCRdb stores in-frame clones only, minus some. This sample has tens of thousands of clones; 76% occur once, and the top ten carry roughly 2%. This chain links TRBV6-1 with TRBJ1-5, with D maybe TRBD1 (5 bases). The sample consisted of CD4+ T cells from blood buffy coats. The source is a human donor in good health. This chain's CDR3 is CASSDRQGGNQPQHF. CDR3 DNA: TGTGCCAGCAGTGATAGGCAGGGAGGCAATCAGCCCCAGCATTTT.